Each of the 30 T cell receptor beta chains below was sequenced from the same sample in a study of blood T cell repertoires in COVID-19. The repertoire was sequenced with immunoSEQ multiplex PCR; TCRdb's copy has only in-frame clones and lacks some. The sample holds 150,000 to 200,000 clones; around 84% are singletons and the top ten take approximately 3%. The sample comprised peripheral blood. The receptors derive from a human donor with acute or convalescent COVID-19. The donor label of this sample is uncertain.

The rearrangement links TRBV11-2 to TRBJ1-2, with 9 bases matching TRBD1. The CDR3 length is 13 residues. V was pared by 5 bases and J by 7 bases, with 5 bases of the junction left unmatched. Germline V lookup: CDR1 SGHAT, CDR2 FQNNGV. The DNA of the CDR3 is TGTGCCAGCAGCCGGGGACAGGGCGGTGGCTACACCTTC. Its protein is CASSRGQGGGYTF.

This clone occurred once. The V gene is TRBV7-8, the J gene TRBJ1-2; the D is unclear. The CDR3 totals 12 residues. Germline V gene lookup returns CDR1 SGHVS and CDR2 FQNEAQ. V was shortened by 1 base and J by 7 bases, with 7 bases between the two germline ends. The CDR3: CASSLDRGGYTF. The CDR3 coding sequence is TGTGCCAGCAGCTTAGATCGCGGTGGCTACACCTTC.

V and J are TRBV21-1 and TRBJ1-2; the tabulated D call, TRBD1, remains unverified against the DNA. TRBV21-1 is a pseudogene locus. This CDR3 contains 12 residues. CDR3 region: CASKTQSYGYTF. In nucleotides, the CDR3 is TGTGCCAGCAAGACACAATCCTATGGCTACACCTTC.

This clone was observed a few times. This chain uses TRBV24-1 with TRBJ1-2; 12 bases fit TRBD1. Germline V gene data show CDR1 as KGHDR and CDR2 as SFDVKD. The CDR3 runs to 15 residues. The trim removed 2 bases at V and 8 bases at J, leaving 5 bases unmatched. CDR3 coding DNA: TGTGCCACCAGTGATTGGGGACAGGGGGCGGAGGGCTACACCTTC. Translating it yields CATSDWGQGAEGYTF.

The chain joins TRBV5-6 to TRBJ1-3; possible D gene TRBD1, 6 bases. CDR3 length: 16 amino acids. Germline V gene lookup returns CDR1 SGHDT and CDR2 YYEEEE. Trimming removed 3 bases from V and 2 bases from J, with 15 bases in between. DNA of the CDR3: TGTGCCAGCAGCTACGGCAGACAGGCTGCTGGAAACACCATATATTTT. This gives the protein CASSYGRQAAGNTIYF.

This chain links TRBV30 with TRBJ2-7; no firm D call. The germline gives CDR1 GTSNPN, CDR2 SVGIG (reference sequence). The V end lost 0 bases, the J end lost 6 bases, and 15 bases lay between the germline ends. This CDR3 spans 14 amino acids. CDR3 bases: TGTGCCTGGAGTGTAAGTGGTGGAACGGGCGAGCAGTACTTC. Residues: CAWSVSGGTGEQYF. Filled out from reference TRBV30 and TRBJ2-7, the complete variable domain reads SQTIHQWPATLVQPVGSPLSLECTVEGTSNPNLYWYRQAAGRGLQLLFYSVGIGQISSEVPQNLSASRPQDRQFILSSKKLLLSDSGFYLCAWSVSGGTGEQYFGPGTRLTVT.

The genes are TRBV3-1 (or the pseudogene TRBV3-2) and TRBJ2-1; 11 bases align to TRBD2. Per the germline V gene, CDR1 is LGHDT and CDR2 is YNNKEL (reference sequence). V lost 4 bases to trimming and J lost 3 bases; unmatched junction nucleotides: 5. CDR3 length: 16 amino acids. The DNA for the CDR3 is TGTGCCAGCAGCCGCCGTAGCGGGGGGGGCTACAATGAGCAGTTCTTC. It yields the protein CASSRRSGGGYNEQFF.

This clone was counted only a few times. V usage is TRBV28 and J usage is TRBJ1-2; 7 bases match TRBD1. Germline trimming cut 2 bases from V and 3 bases from J; bases unmatched to any gene: 6. Germline V gives CDR1 MDHEN, CDR2 SYDVKM. This CDR3 comprises 15 residues. The CDR3: CASSLRARGDYGYTF. The CDR3 DNA reads as TGTGCCAGCAGTTTAAGGGCCAGGGGGGACTATGGCTACACCTTC.

This clone was counted at least ten times. The rearrangement uses TRBV14 and TRBJ1-2; D gene ambiguous. CDR3 length: 14 residues. The germline V gene has CDR1 SGHDN and CDR2 FVKESK. V was clipped by 4 bases and J by 6 bases, with 15 bases between them. In DNA form, the CDR3 reads TGTGCCAGCAGCCGTCAGGTTAGCGGGGATGGCTACACCTTC. It is translated as CASSRQVSGDGYTF.

This clone was detected only a few times. The chain recombines TRBV7-9 with TRBJ1-4; 11 bases line up with TRBD1. This CDR3 has 15 amino acids. V gave up 4 bases and J gave up 7 bases; unmatched junction bases: 5. Germline V CDR1 and CDR2: SEHNR, FQNEAQ (reference sequence). The CDR3 is CASSSPGQGGEKLFF. In nucleotides, the CDR3 is TGTGCCAGCAGCTCCCCGGGACAGGGGGGTGAAAAACTGTTTTTT.

The chain carries TRBV19 and TRBJ1-1; D uncertain. V gave up 3 bases and J gave up 0 bases, with 11 bases separating them. CDR1 and CDR2 (germline): LNHDA, SQIVND (reference sequence). The CDR3 extends over 15 amino acids. The DNA of the CDR3 is TGTGCCAGTAGTATTTTGGGCAGCTTGAACACTGAAGCTTTCTTT. This encodes CASSILGSLNTEAFF.

In this sample, this clone turned up a few times. The chain employs TRBV29-1 and TRBJ1-1; D is unclear. The CDR3 is made up of 14 amino acids. The V gene's germline CDR1 is SQVTM and CDR2 ANQGSEA. Trimming removed 2 bases at V and 1 base at J, with 11 bases between. CDR3 nucleotides: TGCAGCGTTGAATTCGTTTTGTCGAACACTGAAGCTTTCTTT. Translated: CSVEFVLSNTEAFF.

The chain employs TRBV30 and TRBJ2-3, with 9 bases identical to TRBD1. The CDR3 is 16 amino acids. Germline CDR1 reads GTSNPN; CDR2 reads SVGIG (reference sequence). Trimming cost V 5 bases and J 7 bases; bases outside gene matches: 16. The CDR3 DNA reads TGTGCCTGGGGGGGGGACAGGGCCAACCCCGCACATACGCAGTATTTT. Its translation is CAWGGDRANPAHTQYF. The full variable domain, completed using reference TRBV30 and TRBJ2-3, is SQTIHQWPATLVQPVGSPLSLECTVEGTSNPNLYWYRQAAGRGLQLLFYSVGIGQISSEVPQNLSASRPQDRQFILSSKKLLLSDSGFYLCAWGGDRANPAHTQYFGPGTRLTVL.

The CDR3 loop reads CASSLGRWNTEAFF. CDR3 DNA sequence: TGTGCCAGCAGCTTGGGGAGGTGGAACACTGAAGCTTTCTTT. The gene calls are TRBV7-2 and TRBJ1-1; D is unclear. Between the trimmed V and J ends, which lost 3 bases and 1 base, there was a span of 9 bases. The CDR3 is 14 amino acids. In germline, CDR1 is SGHTA, CDR2 FQGNSA. The whole variable domain, filled in from reference TRBV7-2 and TRBJ1-1, reads GAGVSQSPSNKVTEKGKDVELRCDPISGHTALYWYRQSLGQGLEFLIYFQGNSAPDKSGLPSDRFSAERTGGSVSTLTIQRTQQEDSAVYLCASSLGRWNTEAFFGQGTRLTVV.

This clone was counted a single time. This chain links TRBV18 with TRBJ2-3; D ambiguous. This CDR3 comprises 13 residues. The V gene lost 4 bases and the J gene lost 3 bases, with 8 bases spanning the gap. Germline V lookup: CDR1 KGHSH, CDR2 LQKENI. The CDR3 here is CASSLGATDTQYF. Written as DNA, the CDR3 is TGTGCCAGCTCACTCGGAGCGACAGATACGCAGTATTTT. The full variable domain, rest sourced from reference TRBV18 and TRBJ2-3, is NAGVMQNPRHLVRRRGQEARLRCSPMKGHSHVYWYRQLPEEGLKFMVYLQKENIIDESGMPKERFSAEFPKEGPSILRIQQVVRGDSAAYFCASSLGATDTQYFGPGTRLTVL.

The V call is TRBV20-1, the J call TRBJ1-1, with a possible D match to TRBD1 (5 bases). Between the trimmed V and J ends, which lost 5 bases and 4 bases, there was a span of 8 bases. The V gene's germline CDR1 is DFQATT and CDR2 SNEGSKA (reference sequence). The CDR3 sequence is 11 residues long. The DNA for the CDR3 is TGCAGTGCTGGGGGAGGCACTGAAGCTTTCTTT. It yields the protein CSAGGGTEAFF.

This clone came up once. The rearrangement links TRBV6-5 to TRBJ1-3; maybe TRBD1 (5 bases). Germline V gene data show CDR1 as MNHEY and CDR2 as SVGAGI. The CDR3 consists of 12 residues. The germline V and J ends were trimmed by 6 bases and 4 bases, with 7 bases remaining between them. The CDR3 region is CASRGGGNTIYF. Here the CDR3 DNA reads TGTGCCAGCAGGGGGGGAGGAAACACCATATATTTT.

This clone was seen once. V and J are TRBV14 and TRBJ1-2; no definite D call. The CDR3 loop spans 14 amino acids. Germline V lookup: CDR1 SGHDN, CDR2 FVKESK. V was trimmed by 0 bases and J by 8 bases, leaving 13 bases between them. The DNA of the CDR3 is TGTGCCAGCAGCCAAGAAGGTCTGCCTAGCGGCTACACCTTC. Encoded protein: CASSQEGLPSGYTF.

The chain's CDR3 is CATSLGSTDTQYF. CDR3 bases: TGTGCCACCTCACTAGGGAGCACAGATACGCAGTATTTT. The chain is built from TRBV9 and TRBJ2-3; a weak D match, TRBD2 (5 bases). The CDR3 is 13 amino acids. Germline V gene lookup returns CDR1 SGDLS and CDR2 YYNGEE. Trimming pared 9 bases from V and 0 bases from J, leaving 11 bases between.

This chain joins TRBV7-3 and TRBJ2-2; D may be TRBD2 (5 bases). Germline values: CDR1 SGHTA, CDR2 FQGTGA. The CDR3 runs 15 residues. The ends were cut back, 5 bases at V and 5 bases at J, with 15 bases in the middle. The CDR3 sequence: CASSPYTSGTGELFF. As DNA, the CDR3 is TGTGCCAGCAGCCCGTATACATCGGGAACCGGGGAGCTGTTTTTT.

This clone was found once. The chain recombines TRBV7-9 with TRBJ2-7; 11 bases fit TRBD2. The CDR3 runs to 16 residues. The V and J ends lost 6 bases and 0 bases, in that order; junction bases with no gene match: 7. Germline CDR1 is SEHNR and CDR2 is FQNEAQ (reference sequence). In DNA form, the CDR3 reads TGTGCCAGCAGTTCCCCCGGGACTAGCGGCTCCTACGAGCAGTACTTC. Protein: CASSSPGTSGSYEQYF.

The chain links TRBV27 to TRBJ2-5; 8 bases map to TRBD1. Per the germline V gene, CDR1 is MNHEY and CDR2 is SMNVEV (reference sequence). With V trimmed by 5 bases and J by 7 bases, 9 bases remained unmatched. The CDR3 totals 14 residues. The CDR3 reads CASSRDRPPRTQYF. In DNA, the CDR3 is TGTGCCAGCAGTAGGGACAGGCCCCCACGGACCCAGTACTTC.

This clone was seen a few times. V usage is TRBV6-2 or TRBV6-3 and J usage is TRBJ2-2; D perhaps matches TRBD2 (5 bases). The CDR3 consists of 15 residues. The germline V gene has CDR1 MNHEY and CDR2 SVGEGT. V was cut by 2 bases and J by 0 bases, with 7 bases left in between. CDR3 sequence (DNA): TGTGCCAGCAGTTACCGGGATCCGAACACCGGGGAGCTGTTTTTT. Amino acid sequence: CASSYRDPNTGELFF.

The rearrangement joins TRBV7-2 to TRBJ2-7; TRBD2 matches 13 bases. Germline lookup yields CDR1 SGHTA and CDR2 FQGNSA. The V and J ends lost 5 bases and 6 bases, in that order; junction bases with no gene match: 7. This CDR3 spans 15 amino acids. CDR3: CASSVTSGGASEQYF. The CDR3 DNA sequence: TGTGCCAGCAGCGTCACTAGCGGGGGGGCCTCCGAGCAGTACTTC.

The table lists this clone with a count of one. V gene TRBV18 combines with J gene TRBJ2-7, with D tentatively TRBD2 (5 bases). The CDR3 sequence is 15 residues long. V lost 4 bases, J lost 6 bases, and 19 bases lay in between. Germline CDR1 and CDR2: KGHSH and LQKENI. The CDR3 spells CASSRGEGTRGEQYF. The CDR3 DNA sequence: TGTGCCAGCTCACGCGGCGAGGGTACCCGCGGCGAGCAGTACTTC.

The rearrangement uses TRBV24-1 and TRBJ1-2; 7 bases match TRBD1. The CDR3 loop spans 14 amino acids. Germline V gene lookup returns CDR1 KGHDR and CDR2 SFDVKD. V trimming: 6 bases; J trimming: 7 bases; junction bases outside the gene matches: 10. The DNA for the CDR3 is TGTGCCACCAGTCCCCCGGGGACAGCTGGTGGCTACACCTTC. Amino acids: CATSPPGTAGGYTF.

This clone occurred a few times. CDR3 coding DNA: TGTGCCAGCAGTGAAGCGGGAAGTCACAGGTATTTTCAGCCCCAGCATTTT. Protein sequence: CASSEAGSHRYFQPQHF. The chain joins TRBV6-1 to TRBJ1-5; a weak D match, TRBD1 (5 bases). Looked up from germline, CDR1 is MNHNS and CDR2 is SASEGT. Trimming removed 0 bases at V and 6 bases at J, with 18 bases between. The CDR3 runs to 17 residues.

The chain is built from TRBV2 and TRBJ1-1; 7 nucleotides align to TRBD1. This CDR3 spans 14 amino acids. V was pared by 4 bases and J by 4 bases, with 6 bases of the junction left unmatched. Germline lookup yields CDR1 SNHLY and CDR2 FYNNEI. The CDR3 loop is CASSVSYRGTEAFF. In DNA, the CDR3 is TGTGCCAGCAGTGTGAGCTACAGGGGCACTGAAGCTTTCTTT.

This chain connects TRBV3-1 (or the pseudogene TRBV3-2) to TRBJ2-1, with D tentatively TRBD1 (6 bases). The CDR3 consists of 15 residues. V was clipped by 1 base and J by 3 bases, with 10 bases between them. Germline lookup yields CDR1 LGHDT and CDR2 YNNKEL (reference sequence). The CDR3 is CASSQAGVNYNEQFF. In DNA form, the CDR3 reads TGTGCCAGCAGCCAAGCAGGGGTTAACTACAATGAGCAGTTCTTC.

This chain connects TRBV2 to TRBJ2-7, with D perhaps TRBD1 (6 bases). The CDR3 length is 13 residues. CDR1 is SNHLY, CDR2 FYNNEI, per germline. V gave up 6 bases and J gave up 2 bases, with 11 bases separating them. The CDR3 sequence is CASRPDRTYEQYF. The CDR3 DNA sequence: TGTGCCAGCAGACCAGACAGGACCTACGAGCAGTACTTC.